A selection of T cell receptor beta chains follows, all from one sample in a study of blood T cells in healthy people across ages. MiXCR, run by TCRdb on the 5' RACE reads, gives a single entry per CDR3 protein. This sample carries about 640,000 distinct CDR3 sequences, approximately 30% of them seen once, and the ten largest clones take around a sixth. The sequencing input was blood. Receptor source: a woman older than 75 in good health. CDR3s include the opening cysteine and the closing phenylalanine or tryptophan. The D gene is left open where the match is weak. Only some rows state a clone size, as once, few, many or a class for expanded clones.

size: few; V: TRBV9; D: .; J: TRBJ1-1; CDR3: CASSAAGRPSGGAFF; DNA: TGTGCCAGCAGCGCCGCGGGACGCCCTTCCGGGGGAGCTTTCTTT
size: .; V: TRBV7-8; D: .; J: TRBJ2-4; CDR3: CASSIGTGNIQYF; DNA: TGTGCCAGCAGCATAGGGACGGGAAACATTCAGTACTTC
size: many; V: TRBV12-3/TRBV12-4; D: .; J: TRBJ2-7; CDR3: CASRSPGSLPDEQYF; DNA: TGTGCCAGCAGGTCCCCAGGGAGCCTCCCCGACGAGCAGTACTTC
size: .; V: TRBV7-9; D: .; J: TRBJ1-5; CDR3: CASSLGTKSQHF; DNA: TGTGCCAGCAGCTTAGGTACCAAGTCCCAGCATTTT
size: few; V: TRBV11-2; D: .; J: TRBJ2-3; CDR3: CASSLDSRGAGTDTQYF; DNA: TGTGCCAGCAGCTTAGATTCACGGGGGGCCGGCACAGATACGCAGTATTTT
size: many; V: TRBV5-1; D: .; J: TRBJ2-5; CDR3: CASSLVQETQYF; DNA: TGCGCCAGCAGCTTGGTCCAAGAGACCCAGTACTTC
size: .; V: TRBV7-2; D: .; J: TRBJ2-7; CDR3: CASSPWDGSYEQYF; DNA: TGTGCCAGCAGCCCATGGGACGGATCCTACGAGCAGTACTTC
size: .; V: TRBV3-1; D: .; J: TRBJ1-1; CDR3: CASSQNGWNTEAFF; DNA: TGTGCCAGCAGCCAAAACGGCTGGAACACTGAAGCTTTCTTT
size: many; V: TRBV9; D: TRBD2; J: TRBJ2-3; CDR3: CASSVVGRGAPDTQYF; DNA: TGTGCCAGCAGCGTAGTGGGGCGGGGGGCCCCAGATACGCAGTATTTT
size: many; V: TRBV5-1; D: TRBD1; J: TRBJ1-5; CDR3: CASSPGTGGPSSNQPQHF; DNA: TGCGCCAGCAGCCCCGGGACAGGGGGCCCCTCTAGCAATCAGCCCCAGCATTTT
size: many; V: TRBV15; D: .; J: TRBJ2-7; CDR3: CATSRDFGDEQYF; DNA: TGTGCCACCAGCAGAGATTTTGGAGACGAGCAGTACTTC
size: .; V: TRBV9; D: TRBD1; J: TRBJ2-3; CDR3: CASSATGTGGSTDTQYF; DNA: TGTGCCAGCAGCGCCACCGGGACAGGGGGTAGTACAGATACGCAGTATTTT
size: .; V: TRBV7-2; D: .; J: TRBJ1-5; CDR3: CASSLAGLNQPQHF; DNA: TGTGCCAGCAGCTTAGCAGGTCTAAATCAGCCCCAGCATTTT
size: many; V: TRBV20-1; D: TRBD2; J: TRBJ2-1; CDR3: CSARDPLRLAGDLSSYNEQFF; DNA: TGCAGTGCTAGAGACCCCTTACGACTAGCGGGGGATTTAAGCTCCTACAATGAGCAGTTCTTC
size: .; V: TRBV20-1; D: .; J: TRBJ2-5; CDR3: CSAARGGQTQYF; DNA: TGCAGTGCTGCCAGGGGTGGGCAGACCCAGTACTTC
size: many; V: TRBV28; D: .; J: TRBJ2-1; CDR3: CASSESTGRSEQFF; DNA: TGTGCCAGCAGTGAATCCACAGGGCGGAGCGAGCAGTTCTTC
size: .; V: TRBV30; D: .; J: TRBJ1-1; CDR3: CAWSVLGAGTEAFF; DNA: TGTGCCTGGAGTGTACTAGGGGCAGGCACTGAAGCTTTCTTT
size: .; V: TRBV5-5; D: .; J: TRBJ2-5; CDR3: CASSLGQTSWETQYF; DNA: TGTGCCAGCAGCTTGGGGCAGACGTCTTGGGAGACCCAGTACTTC
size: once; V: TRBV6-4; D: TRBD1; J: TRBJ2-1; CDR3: CASSDDRAPYNEQFF; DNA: TGTGCCAGCAGTGACGACAGGGCCCCCTACAATGAGCAGTTCTTC
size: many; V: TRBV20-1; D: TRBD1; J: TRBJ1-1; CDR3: CSARENRGITEAFF; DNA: TGCAGTGCTAGGGAGAACAGGGGAATCACTGAAGCTTTCTTT
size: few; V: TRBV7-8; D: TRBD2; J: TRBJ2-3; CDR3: CASSFPLAGGRTDTQYF; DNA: TGTGCCAGCAGCTTTCCTCTAGCGGGGGGGCGTACAGATACGCAGTATTTT
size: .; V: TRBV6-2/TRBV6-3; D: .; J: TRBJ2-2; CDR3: CASSSGSLNTGELFF; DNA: TGTGCCAGCAGCTCAGGGTCCTTAAACACCGGGGAGCTGTTTTTT
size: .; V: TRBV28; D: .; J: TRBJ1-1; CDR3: CASRGGGMNTEAFF; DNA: TGTGCCAGCAGGGGTGGGGGGATGAACACTGAAGCTTTCTTT
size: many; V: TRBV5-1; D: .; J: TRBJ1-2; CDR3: CASRSEAQEGYGYTF; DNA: TGCGCCAGCAGGTCTGAGGCGCAGGAAGGCTATGGCTACACCTTC
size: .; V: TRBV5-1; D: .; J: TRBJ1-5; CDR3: CASSPGLSPGNQPQHF; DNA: TGCGCCAGCAGCCCGGGACTCTCTCCAGGCAATCAGCCCCAGCATTTT
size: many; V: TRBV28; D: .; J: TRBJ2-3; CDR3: CASRGTSIDTQYF; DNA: TGTGCCAGCAGGGGGACTTCCATTGATACGCAGTATTTT